This T cell receptor beta chain was found in a study of CD8+CD57+ T cells in acquired aplastic anemia. Overall study context: Sorted CD4+ plus CD8+ cells gave DNA averaging around 3 ug.

CD8+CD57+ cell expansion had been shown by flow cytometry in patients chosen for sequencing. The enrolled patients all had severe acquired aplastic anemia. Patients had not yet gotten any therapy when their blood was taken for sampling. Both TCR beta VDJ combination and CDR3 sequence profiling were carried out. Genomic DNA was the template for this profiling. TCRdb processed the reads anew with MiXCR; each CDR3 protein has one entry. The sample yields under 500,000 distinct CDR3 sequences, around 33% seen once. Trimming removed 5 bases from V and 12 bases from J, with 13 bases in between. From germline, CDR1 is PRHDT and CDR2 FYEKMQ (reference sequence). The CDR3 runs 12 residues. This clonotype was seen ten or more times.

The chain employs TRBV13 and TRBJ2-2, with D possibly being TRBD1 (5 bases). The origin of this receptor is a human donor with aplastic anemia. Sequencing used sorted CD4+, CD8+, or CD8+CD57+ T cells (not recorded which) from PBMCs. The CDR3 protein is CASSLRSDKLFF. The DNA for the CDR3 is TGTGCCAGCAGCCTTCGGTCGGACAAGCTGTTTTTT. The complete variable domain, with remaining parts taken from reference TRBV13 and TRBJ2-2, reads AAGVIQSPRHLIKEKRETATLKCYPIPRHDTVYWYQQGPGQDPQFLISFYEKMQSDKGSIPDRFSAQQFSDYHSELNMSSLELGDSALYFCASSLRSDKLFFGEGSRLTVL.